This T cell receptor beta chain was sequenced for a study of blood T cell repertoires in COVID-19. The sample holds a few counts of this clone. Profiling relied on immunoSEQ multiplex PCR, and the TCRdb table lists in-frame clones only, not all of them. The sample consists of about 140,000 clones, roughly 84% of them appearing once. The TCR sequence derives from a man between 60 and 75 years old with active or convalescent COVID-19. Sequenced input: peripheral blood.

The DNA of the CDR3 is TGCAGTGCTAGTTGGGACAGGGGGAATCAGCCCCAGCATTTT. Protein product: CSASWDRGNQPQHF. The V and J genes are TRBV20-1 and TRBJ1-5, with 11 bases aligning to TRBD1. Germline CDR1 is DFQATT and CDR2 is SNEGSKA (reference sequence). Trimming cost V 3 bases and J 4 bases; bases outside gene matches: 2. This CDR3 region has 14 residues.